The 6 T cell receptor beta chains below come from one sample, sequenced in a study of blood T cells in healthy people across ages. The authors ran a second PCR of roughly 6 to 12 cycles using a sample-barcoded 5' primer and a J-beta primer mix. TCRdb re-analysed the 5' RACE reads in MiXCR, keeping a single row per CDR3 protein. The table records 700,000 to 850,000 distinct CDR3 sequences, 40% to 65% of them present only once. Sequenced: blood. The receptors come from an elderly man in good health.

The rearrangement links TRBV29-1 to TRBJ2-5; TRBD2 matches at 10 bases. The CDR3 consists of 13 residues. Germline V lookup: CDR1 SQVTM, CDR2 ANQGSEA. With V trimmed by 4 bases and J by 5 bases, 4 bases remained unmatched. CDR3 in amino acids: CSVASGSLETQYF. DNA for the CDR3: TGCAGCGTTGCTAGCGGGAGTCTGGAGACCCAGTACTTC.

This chain uses TRBV4-1 with TRBJ2-4; D perhaps matches TRBD1 (6 bases). TRBJ2-5 matches the DNA end more closely, so the J call is doubtful. Germline V gene data show CDR1 as MGHRA and CDR2 as YSYEKL. This CDR3 region has 14 residues. CDR3 coding DNA: TGCGCCAGCAGCCAAGGACAGGAACAAGAGACCCAGTACTTC. Residues: CASSQGQEQETQYF.

The chain is built from TRBV7-7 and TRBJ2-1, with TRBD2 as a possible D gene (5 bases). Per germline, CDR1 SSHAT and CDR2 FNYEAQ (reference sequence). Trimming removed 5 bases from V and 6 bases from J, with 11 bases in between. The CDR3 runs to 13 residues. DNA for the CDR3: TGTGCCAGCAGCCCCTCGGGGTTCAATGAGCAGTTCTTC. Protein product: CASSPSGFNEQFF.

The chain is built from TRBV9 and TRBJ2-4; the D gene is possibly TRBD2 (5 bases). Trimming stripped 0 bases from V and 8 bases from J, with 12 bases between. The CDR3 is 14 residues long. Germline CDR1 and CDR2: SGDLS and YYNGEE. CDR3 region: CASSVDSGSDIQYF. CDR3 in DNA: TGTGCCAGCAGCGTAGACTCGGGGTCGGACATTCAGTACTTC.

J is TRBJ2-7 and V is TRBV29-1; TRBD2 agrees at 9 bases. V was clipped by 4 bases and J by 3 bases; unmatched bases: 4. CDR1 and CDR2 (germline): SQVTM, ANQGSEA. The CDR3 covers 13 residues. The CDR3 reads CSVASGNVYEQYF. The CDR3 nucleotides are TGCAGCGTTGCTAGCGGGAATGTCTACGAGCAGTACTTC.

This rearrangement joins TRBV18 to TRBJ1-5, with unresolved D. CDR1 and CDR2 (germline): KGHSH, LQKENI. This CDR3 contains 14 residues. The V gene lost 3 bases and the J gene lost 3 bases, with 9 bases spanning the gap. CDR3 residues: CASSPGPLNQPQHF. CDR3 nucleotides: TGTGCCAGCTCACCGGGTCCTCTCAATCAGCCCCAGCATTTT.